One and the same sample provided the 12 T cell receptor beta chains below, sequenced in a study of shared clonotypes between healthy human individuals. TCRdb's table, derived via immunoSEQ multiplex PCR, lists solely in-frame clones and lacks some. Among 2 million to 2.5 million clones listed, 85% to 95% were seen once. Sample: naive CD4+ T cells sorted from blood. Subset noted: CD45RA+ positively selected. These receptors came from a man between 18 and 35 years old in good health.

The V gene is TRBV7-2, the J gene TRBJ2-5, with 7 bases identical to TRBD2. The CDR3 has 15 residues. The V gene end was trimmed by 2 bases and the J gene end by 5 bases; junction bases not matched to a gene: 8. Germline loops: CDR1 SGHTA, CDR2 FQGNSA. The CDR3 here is CASSLRFTSVETQYF. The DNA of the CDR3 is TGTGCCAGCAGCTTACGATTTACTAGCGTGGAGACCCAGTACTTC.

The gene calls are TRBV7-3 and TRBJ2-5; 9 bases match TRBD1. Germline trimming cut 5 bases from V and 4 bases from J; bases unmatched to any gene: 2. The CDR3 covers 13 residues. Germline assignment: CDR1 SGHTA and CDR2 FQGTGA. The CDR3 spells CASSPGQGETQYF. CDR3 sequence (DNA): TGTGCCAGCAGCCCGGGACAGGGAGAGACCCAGTACTTC.

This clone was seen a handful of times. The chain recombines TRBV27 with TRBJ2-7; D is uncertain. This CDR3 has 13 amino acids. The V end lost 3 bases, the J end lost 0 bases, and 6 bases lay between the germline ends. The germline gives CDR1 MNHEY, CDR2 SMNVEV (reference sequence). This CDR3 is CASSFFSSYEQYF. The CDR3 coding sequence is TGTGCCAGCAGTTTTTTCAGCTCCTACGAGCAGTACTTC.

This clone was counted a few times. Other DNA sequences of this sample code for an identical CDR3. The CDR3 loop is CASSPPAGGYGYTF. CDR3 in DNA: TGTGCCAGCTCACCACCCGCAGGGGGTTATGGCTACACCTTC. The V and J genes are TRBV18 and TRBJ1-2, with 7 bases aligning to TRBD1. Germline V CDR1 and CDR2: KGHSH, LQKENI. The CDR3 covers 14 residues. Trimming took 0 bases from V and 5 from J; bases not matched to a gene: 3.

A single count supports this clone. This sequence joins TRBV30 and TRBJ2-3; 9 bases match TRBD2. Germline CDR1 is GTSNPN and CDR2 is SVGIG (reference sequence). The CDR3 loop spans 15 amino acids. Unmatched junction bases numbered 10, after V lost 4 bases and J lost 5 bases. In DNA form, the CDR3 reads TGTGCCTGGATTCCAAGGCTAGCGGGGCGAGATACGCAGTATTTT. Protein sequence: CAWIPRLAGRDTQYF. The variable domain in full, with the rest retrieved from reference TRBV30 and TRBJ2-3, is SQTIHQWPATLVQPVGSPLSLECTVEGTSNPNLYWYRQAAGRGLQLLFYSVGIGQISSEVPQNLSASRPQDRQFILSSKKLLLSDSGFYLCAWIPRLAGRDTQYFGPGTRLTVL.

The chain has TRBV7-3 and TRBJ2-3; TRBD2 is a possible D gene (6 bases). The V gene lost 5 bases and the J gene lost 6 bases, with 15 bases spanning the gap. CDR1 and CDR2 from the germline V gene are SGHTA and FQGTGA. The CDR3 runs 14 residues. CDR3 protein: CASSPGDRSDTQYF. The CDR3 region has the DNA TGTGCCAGCAGCCCGGGGGATCGTAGCGATACGCAGTATTTT.

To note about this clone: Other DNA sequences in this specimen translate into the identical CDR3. In nucleotides, the CDR3 is TGTGCCAGCAGTTCCCCGGGGGGAACTGAAGCTTTCTTT. Its translation: CASSSPGGTEAFF. The chain joins TRBV28 to TRBJ1-1; D may be TRBD1 (5 bases). Germline V lookup: CDR1 MDHEN, CDR2 SYDVKM. With 4 bases removed from V and 5 bases from J, the gap between germline ends came to 11 bases. CDR3 length: 13 residues.

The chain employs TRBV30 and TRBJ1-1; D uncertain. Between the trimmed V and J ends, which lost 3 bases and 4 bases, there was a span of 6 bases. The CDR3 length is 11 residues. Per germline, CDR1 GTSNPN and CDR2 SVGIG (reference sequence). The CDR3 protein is CAWRFRTEAFF. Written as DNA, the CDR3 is TGTGCCTGGAGGTTCCGCACTGAAGCTTTCTTT. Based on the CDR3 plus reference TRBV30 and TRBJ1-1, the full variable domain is SQTIHQWPATLVQPVGSPLSLECTVEGTSNPNLYWYRQAAGRGLQLLFYSVGIGQISSEVPQNLSASRPQDRQFILSSKKLLLSDSGFYLCAWRFRTEAFFGQGTRLTVV.

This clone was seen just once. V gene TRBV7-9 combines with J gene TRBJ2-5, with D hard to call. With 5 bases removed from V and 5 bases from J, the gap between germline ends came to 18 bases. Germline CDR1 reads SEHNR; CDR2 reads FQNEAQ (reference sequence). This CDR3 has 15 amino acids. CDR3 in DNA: TGTGCCAGCAGCCCTCTGACTCGTCTCGCGGAGACCCAGTACTTC. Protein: CASSPLTRLAETQYF.

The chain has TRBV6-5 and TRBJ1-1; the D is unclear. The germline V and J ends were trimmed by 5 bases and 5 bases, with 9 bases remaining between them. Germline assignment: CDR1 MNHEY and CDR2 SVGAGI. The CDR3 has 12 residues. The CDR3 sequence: CASSRTRTEAFF. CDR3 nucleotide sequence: TGTGCCAGCAGTCGGACGCGGACTGAAGCTTTCTTT.

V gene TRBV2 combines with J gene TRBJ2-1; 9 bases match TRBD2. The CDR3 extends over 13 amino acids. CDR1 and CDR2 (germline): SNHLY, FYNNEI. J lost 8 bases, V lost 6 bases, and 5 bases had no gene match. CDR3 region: CASRGTSIDEQFF. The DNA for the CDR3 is TGTGCCAGCAGAGGGACTAGCATAGATGAGCAGTTCTTC. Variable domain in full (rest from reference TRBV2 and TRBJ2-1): EPEVTQTPSHQVTQMGQEVILRCVPISNHLYFYWYRQILGQKVEFLVSFYNNEISEKSEIFDDQFSVERPDGSNFTLKIRSTKLEDSAMYFCASRGTSIDEQFFGPGTRLTVL.

The CDR3 loop is CASSSQFRGYTF. Here the CDR3 DNA reads TGCGCCAGCAGCTCACAGTTTCGGGGCTACACCTTC. The rearrangement links TRBV5-1 to TRBJ1-2; D remains unclear. Deletions cut 3 bases from V and 8 bases from J, with 11 bases between. CDR1 and CDR2 (germline): SGHRS, YFSETQ. The CDR3 is made up of 12 amino acids.